This TCR beta chain comes out of a study of beta chain features in type 1 diabetes. Study at large: There were 95 million to 110 million sorted cells examined across all samples.

Sequenced material consisted of expressed TCRB transcripts (all of the isolated RNA was reverse transcribed). The protocol was immunoSEQ multiplex PCR, while the TCRdb copy is restricted to in-frame clones and leaves out a portion. The sample consists of about 170,000 clones, about 7.8% of them appearing once. Sampling consisted of one heparinised blood draw per donor, averaging about 116 mL. Markers CD45RO/CCR7/CD25/CD127/CD95/CD27 served to sort CD4+ naive, central memory, regulatory and stem cell-like memory cells. General observations from the study: Moderate but significant shortening of TCRB CDR3s was recorded in all four CD4+ subsets from Type 1 diabetes patients. Patients' naive, central memory and Treg TCRB repertoires seemed closer to one another than those of healthy donors.

On this clone itself: Its antigen is as yet unknown.

This CDR3 contains 16 residues. V lost 0 bases, J lost 3 bases, and 6 bases stayed unmatched. The germline CDR1 and CDR2 sequences are MDHEN and SYDVKM. The V call is TRBV28, the J call TRBJ2-7; the match to TRBD1 covers 9 bases. The sample comprised central memory CD4+ T cells from blood. The sequence derives from a woman aged 40-49 years with type 1 diabetes. The CDR3 here is CASSLWGQGPLYEQYF. The DNA for the CDR3 is TGTGCCAGCAGTTTATGGGGACAGGGACCCCTCTACGAGCAGTACTTC.